This T cell receptor beta chain was identified in a study of shared clonotypes between healthy human individuals. General study findings and limits: Only a few donors were included, so the genetic and exposure-history diversity represented was limited.

Only in-frame clones appear in the TCRdb table, and some are missing; sequencing was by immunoSEQ multiplex PCR. Seen here are around 450,000 clones, around 79% observed once, and the top ten hold 13%. The CDR3 is made up of 12 amino acids. The V end was cut by 4 bases, the J end by 7 bases, with 11 bases between. CDR1 is MNHNS and CDR2 is SASEGT in the germline V gene. Remarks on this clone: Its antigen is not identified.

V is TRBV6-1 and J is TRBJ2-7; D is undetermined. Sequenced: PBMCs. The TCR was taken from a woman aged 40 to 55 in good health. Some clones in this sample may be carry-over from other donors' samples. The CDR3 sequence: CASSVELREQYF. Here the CDR3 DNA reads TGTGCCAGCAGTGTAGAGCTGAGGGAGCAGTACTTC.